This TCR beta chain was identified during a study of graft-versus-host responses after intestinal transplantation. The CDR3 has 15 residues. From germline, CDR1 is LGHNA and CDR2 YNFKEQ. With 0 bases clipped from V and 6 bases from J, the junction kept 3 bases outside the gene matches. Of note for this clone: No antigen is known for it.

Repertoires were generated with immunoSEQ multiplex PCR, while TCRdb's copy carries only in-frame clones and drops some. Of some 87,000 clones listed, roughly 90% are singletons. Sequenced here: unstimulated CD4+ T cells sorted from spleen or lymph node cells, sampled before intestinal transplant. The gene calls are TRBV4-2 and TRBJ2-2; 8 bases map to TRBD2. The origin of this receptor is a human donor who received an intestinal transplant. The CDR3 loop reads CASSQDGTRAGELFF. The CDR3 DNA is TGTGCCAGCAGCCAAGATGGGACTAGGGCCGGGGAGCTGTTTTTT.